This record looks at one T cell receptor beta chain sequence and its context. Method: immunoSEQ multiplex PCR; TCRdb's copy keeps in-frame clones and lacks some. The table includes 100,000 to 150,000 clones, over 90% detected once. This specimen belongs to a study of cytomegalovirus exposure and HLA in healthy donors. The CDR3 spans 17 residues. The J segment lost 6 bases and the V segment lost 5 bases, leaving 16 bases of the junction unmatched. Germline V gene data show CDR1 as GTSNPN and CDR2 as SVGIG (reference sequence). This chain connects TRBV30 to TRBJ2-4; 10 bases align to TRBD1. Sequenced input: PBMCs. The clonotype was recovered from a young woman in good health and CMV-seronegative. CDR3 protein: CAWAGVAGTGVRNIQYF. DNA for the CDR3: TGTGCCTGGGCAGGTGTTGCCGGGACAGGGGTTCGAAACATTCAGTACTTC.